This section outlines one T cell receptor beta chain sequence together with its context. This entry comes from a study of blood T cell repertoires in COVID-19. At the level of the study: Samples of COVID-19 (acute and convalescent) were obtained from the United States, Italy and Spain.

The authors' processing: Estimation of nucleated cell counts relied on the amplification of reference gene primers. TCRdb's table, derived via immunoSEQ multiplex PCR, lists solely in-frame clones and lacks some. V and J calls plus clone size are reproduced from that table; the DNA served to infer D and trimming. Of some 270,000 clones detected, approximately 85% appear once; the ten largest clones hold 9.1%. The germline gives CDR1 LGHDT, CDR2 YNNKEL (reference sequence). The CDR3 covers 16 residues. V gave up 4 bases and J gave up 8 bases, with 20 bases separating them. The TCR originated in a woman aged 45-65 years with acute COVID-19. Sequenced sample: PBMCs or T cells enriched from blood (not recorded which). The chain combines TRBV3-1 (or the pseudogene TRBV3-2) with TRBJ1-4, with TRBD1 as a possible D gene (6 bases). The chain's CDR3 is CASSPGQTSRGEKLFF. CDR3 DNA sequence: TGTGCCAGCAGCCCCGGACAGACCTCACGAGGCGAAAAACTGTTTTTT.